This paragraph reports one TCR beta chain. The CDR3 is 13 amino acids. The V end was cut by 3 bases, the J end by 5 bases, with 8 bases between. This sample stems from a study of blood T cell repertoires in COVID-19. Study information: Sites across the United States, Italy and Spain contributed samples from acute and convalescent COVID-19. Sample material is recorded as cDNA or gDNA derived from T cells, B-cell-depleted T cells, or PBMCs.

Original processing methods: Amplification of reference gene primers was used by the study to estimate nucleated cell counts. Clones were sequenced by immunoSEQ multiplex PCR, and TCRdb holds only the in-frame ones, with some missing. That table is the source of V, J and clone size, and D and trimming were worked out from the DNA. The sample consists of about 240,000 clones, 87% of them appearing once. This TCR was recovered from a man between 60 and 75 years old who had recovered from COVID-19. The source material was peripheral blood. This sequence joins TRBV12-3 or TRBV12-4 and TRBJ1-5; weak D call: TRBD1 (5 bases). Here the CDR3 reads CASSFRGDQPQHF. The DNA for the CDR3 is TGTGCCAGCAGTTTTAGGGGCGATCAGCCCCAGCATTTT.